These 7 T cell receptor beta chains were all obtained from the same sample, sequenced in a study of CD8 T cells in Susac syndrome. It was with random hexamers that 0.5 to 1 ug RNA was reverse transcribed. TCRdb analysed the immunoSEQ multiplex PCR reads with MiXCR anew, one entry per CDR3 protein. Of some 110,000 distinct CDR3 sequences in the sample, 85% to 95% were seen once. Sequencing input: CD4+ T cells from PBMCs. The source of these receptors is a human donor with multiple sclerosis.

This clonotype was counted a few times. This chain joins TRBV20-1 and TRBJ2-7; tentatively, D is TRBD1 or TRBD2 (5 bases each). Trimming removed 5 bases from V and 5 bases from J, with 22 bases in between. The V gene's germline CDR1 is DFQATT and CDR2 SNEGSKA (reference sequence). The length of the CDR3 is 15 residues. CDR3 region: CSAGGDIGARDEQYF. The CDR3 DNA is TGCAGTGCTGGGGGAGATATAGGGGCGAGGGACGAGCAGTACTTC.

V usage is TRBV6-1 and J usage is TRBJ2-2, with 8 bases lining up with TRBD1. V shed 9 bases, J shed 1 base, and the junction held 13 bases outside the gene matches. CDR1 is MNHNS, CDR2 SASEGT, per germline. The CDR3 spans 17 residues. CDR3 nucleotide sequence: TGTGCCAGTAGAGACAGGGGACTCCGAAAGAACACCGGGGAGCTGTTTTTT. Its translation is CASRDRGLRKNTGELFF.

This clonotype was recorded only once. The chain has TRBV4-1 and TRBJ2-2; D call uncertain. The CDR3 contains 16 residues. Germline assignment: CDR1 MGHRA and CDR2 YSYEKL. V was shortened by 0 bases and J by 0 bases, with 8 bases between the two germline ends. CDR3 residues: CASSQEPRANTGELFF. The CDR3 DNA is TGCGCCAGCAGCCAAGAGCCAAGGGCGAACACCGGGGAGCTGTTTTTT.

CDR3 DNA: TGTGCCAGCAGCTTGCGGGTAAGGTGGGATACGCAGTATTTT. Protein sequence: CASSLRVRWDTQYF. The rearrangement joins TRBV5-6 to TRBJ2-3; D is unclear. Germline V gene sequence: CDR1 SGHDT, CDR2 YYEEEE. V lost 1 base, J lost 6 bases, and 12 bases lay in between. The CDR3 covers 14 residues.

About this clonotype: One end of the junction is discordant with germline, which a read error may explain. V usage is TRBV7-3 and J usage is TRBJ1-2; D not certain. From germline, CDR1 is SGHTA and CDR2 FQGTGA. CDR3 size: 14 residues. In nucleotides, the CDR3 is TGTGCCAGCAGCCTAACGAGGCAGGCCTATGGCTACACCTTC. Its protein is CASSLTRQAYGYTF.

The rearrangement joins TRBV6-2 or TRBV6-3 to TRBJ2-5, with D possibly TRBD1 on 5 matching bases. The germline V gene encodes CDR1 MNHEY and CDR2 SVGEGT. CDR3 size: 15 residues. V was cut by 6 bases and J by 4 bases, with 18 bases left in between. In DNA, the CDR3 is TGTGCCAGCAGCGACGGGCAGGGCCAATCAGAGACCCAGTACTTC. Its protein is CASSDGQGQSETQYF.

The CDR3 here is CASSVRLAGGQTQYF. The CDR3 DNA sequence: TGTGCCAGCAGTGTGAGACTAGCGGGGGGTCAGACCCAGTACTTC. The chain is built from TRBV12-3 or TRBV12-4 and TRBJ2-5; 13 bases are a match to TRBD2. The V segment lost 5 bases and the J segment 6 bases; nucleotides outside the gene matches: 6. CDR3 length: 15 amino acids.